The clone carrying this T cell receptor (beta chain) was counted many times. Its antigen is undetermined. Trimming shortened V by 1 base and J by 4 bases, and 14 bases separated the two germline ends. Germline CDR1 and CDR2: DFQATT and SNEGSKA (reference sequence). The CDR3 runs 14 residues. These data come from a study of CD8 T cells in ankylosing spondylitis. TCRdb ran MiXCR on the 5' RACE reads and lists one entry per CDR3 protein. The sample lists about 300,000 distinct CDR3 sequences; around a tenth were seen once. The study, taken as a whole, reports: One TCR beta motif, made up of under ten highly homologous variants, appeared characteristic of ankylosing spondylitis blood. The clones that were linked to disease were reported to be significantly enriched in matched synovial fluid samples from ankylosing spondylitis patients. Peripheral blood samples showed relatively rare disease-linked clones, and these clones were CD8+.

The sample consisted of blood, either unsorted or a sorted T cell fraction (not recorded which). The clonotype originates from a female donor with ankylosing spondylitis or in good health (not recorded which). The genes are TRBV20-1 and TRBJ2-7; D remains unclear. The CDR3: CSARGLPDIYEQYF. CDR3 nucleotide sequence: TGCAGTGCTAGAGGACTCCCGGATATATACGAGCAGTACTTC.